This is a list of T cell receptor beta chains from one sample in a study of blood T cell repertoires in COVID-19. Repertoires were generated with immunoSEQ multiplex PCR, while TCRdb's copy carries only in-frame clones and drops some. The repertoire has 150,000 to 200,000 clones, roughly 80% of them found once; the top ten carry 8.1%. The source material was peripheral blood. The receptors originated from a man aged 55 to 69 with acute or convalescent COVID-19. Each CDR3 is given with its conserved first and last residue.

v_gene	j_gene	CDR3aa
TRBV11-2	TRBJ1-1	CASSLDRGGTEAFF
TRBV5-1	TRBJ2-1	CASSSRETEGYNEQFF
TRBV19	TRBJ2-3	CASSIGLAVTDTQYF
TRBV12-5	TRBJ2-1	CASGLGDRNEQFF
TRBV12-3/TRBV12-4	TRBJ2-2	CASSLGPGRLFF
TRBV21-1	TRBJ1-4	CASSKARDKGNEKLFF
TRBV11-2	TRBJ1-1	CASSSDRVAEAFF
TRBV6-5	TRBJ2-1	CASGEWGVRNEQFF
TRBV7-3	TRBJ2-1	CASSLGTSGGLPRSYNEQFF
TRBV20-1	TRBJ2-1	CSAGKRNEQFF
TRBV30	TRBJ2-7	CAWSVGTGGYEQYF
TRBV5-5	TRBJ2-1	CASSRPPSLRTGGNEQFF
TRBV10-3	TRBJ1-1	CAISESTGVGFF
TRBV28	TRBJ1-5	CASSFVRFSNQPQHF
TRBV7-9	TRBJ2-7	CASSQSGEQYF
TRBV10-2	TRBJ2-7	CASSAQGNYEQYF
TRBV6-2/TRBV6-3	TRBJ1-1	CASSYGGEYEAFF
TRBV4-2	TRBJ2-3	CASSHSGEGTDTQYF
TRBV30	TRBJ2-6	CACSPGHRIFKRANVLTF
TRBV6-2/TRBV6-3	TRBJ2-7	CASSRLEALYEQYF
TRBV2	TRBJ2-5	CASGGKGQETQYF
TRBV4-2	TRBJ2-3	CASSHLSGGADTQYF
TRBV10-3	TRBJ1-2	CAIRSQAGGYTF
TRBV19	TRBJ2-2	CASSLNTGELFF
TRBV20-1	TRBJ1-5	CSASGDFDNQPQHF
TRBV27	TRBJ1-6	CASSLSQGNNSPLHF
TRBV25-1	TRBJ2-7	CASSEYGTGGHEQYF
TRBV11-2	TRBJ2-2	CASSKSAASTGELFF
TRBV7-2	TRBJ2-4	CASSQSGEGLAKNIQYF
TRBV19	TRBJ1-1	CASSSRIAEAFF
TRBV14	TRBJ1-2	CASSPSPGGSYTF
TRBV21-1	TRBJ2-7	CASSKKGGRTLSYEQYF
TRBV19	TRBJ2-1	CASNPRTGRNEQFF
TRBV11-2	TRBJ1-4	CASSAVGSGEKLFF
TRBV12-3/TRBV12-4	TRBJ2-5	CASSSVEETQYF
TRBV24-1	TRBJ1-1	CATSDFYGGAFF
TRBV28	TRBJ1-1	CASSSPDTYTEAFF
TRBV19	TRBJ2-3	CASSEQGMFTDTQYF
TRBV7-9	TRBJ1-3	CASRGGQGAEESGNTIYF
TRBV5-6	TRBJ1-1	CASSFTHWPEAFF
TRBV10-3	TRBJ2-7	CAISRGGTSLGEQYF
TRBV30	TRBJ2-1	CAWSRSGGTHEQFF
TRBV4-3	TRBJ2-1	CASSLTLGGGGMNEQFF
TRBV5-4	TRBJ2-1	CASSLAGATYNEQFF
TRBV5-4	TRBJ1-3	CASSLGQPGNTIYF
TRBV13	TRBJ2-7	CASSSSYSGKPYEQYF
TRBV4-3	TRBJ1-2	CASSQKGEIQGNPNYGYTF
TRBV5-4	TRBJ1-3	CASSLSGNTIYF
TRBV5-1	TRBJ2-5	CASSPLPGKETQYF
TRBV6-5	TRBJ1-1	CASTLTAALNTEAFF
TRBV19	TRBJ1-5	CASSANRDREGNGNQPQHF
TRBV5-1	TRBJ2-5	CASSLEQVRAETQYF
TRBV5-6	TRBJ1-2	CASSLEKGAGGYTF
TRBV5-1	TRBJ2-7	CASSLGDSKYEQYF
TRBV6-4	TRBJ1-1	CASSRTERTEAFF